The 32 T cell receptor beta chains in this list originate from one sample, sequenced in a study of cytomegalovirus exposure and HLA in healthy donors. Both 60 Vbeta primers and 13 Jbeta primers went into the PCR. Only in-frame clones appear in the TCRdb table, and some are missing; sequencing was by immunoSEQ multiplex PCR. This sample has roughly 180,000 clones; almost 85% occur once, and the top ten carry around 0.93%. The specimen was PBMCs. These receptors all stem from a young man in good health and CMV-seronegative.

This rearrangement joins TRBV4-3 to TRBJ1-2; the D gene is possibly TRBD1 (6 bases). Trimming cost V 0 bases and J 4 bases, with 12 bases left between them. Per the germline V gene, CDR1 is LGHNA and CDR2 is YSLEER. The CDR3 consists of 15 residues. CDR3 DNA sequence: TGCGCCAGCAGCCAAGATCGAAGAGGGGGCTATGGCTACACCTTC. This sequence encodes CASSQDRRGGYGYTF.

J is TRBJ1-5 and V is TRBV6-1; no firm D call. Germline V gene data show CDR1 as MNHNS and CDR2 as SASEGT. The CDR3 extends over 13 amino acids. The ends were cut back, 3 bases at V and 5 bases at J, with 8 bases in the middle. CDR3 sequence reads: CASSDSFDQPQHF. For the CDR3, the DNA is TGTGCCAGCAGTGACAGTTTCGATCAGCCCCAGCATTTT.

The chain is built from TRBV28 and TRBJ1-1, with TRBD1 matching 7 bases. Germline loops: CDR1 MDHEN, CDR2 SYDVKM. CDR3 length equals 15 residues. V shed 5 bases, J shed 1 base, and the junction held 7 bases outside the gene matches. CDR3 DNA sequence: TGTGCCAGCAGTACGTGGACAGGTTCGAACACTGAAGCTTTCTTT. Encoded protein: CASSTWTGSNTEAFF.

The chain couples TRBV6-5 to TRBJ2-1, with a tentative D call TRBD2 (6 bases). V lost 4 bases and J 2 bases, leaving 12 bases between the germline ends. The CDR3 has 15 amino acids. Looked up from germline, CDR1 is MNHEY and CDR2 is SVGAGI. The CDR3 DNA follows: TGTGCCAGCAGTTTTAGCCCGGGGGCCTACAATGAGCAGTTCTTC. Amino acid sequence: CASSFSPGAYNEQFF.

A note on this clone: The same CDR3 also results from other DNA sequences found in this sample. The rearrangement uses TRBV5-1 and TRBJ1-2; 7 bases are a match to TRBD1. Trimming at V came to 4 bases and at J to 2 bases, leaving 2 bases not matched to a gene. CDR1 and CDR2 from the germline V gene are SGHRS and YFSETQ. The CDR3 consists of 13 residues. The chain's CDR3 is CASSLDRNYGYTF. The CDR3, as DNA: TGCGCCAGCAGCCTGGACAGGAACTATGGCTACACCTTC.

The V and J genes are TRBV1 and TRBJ1-4; the table gives TRBD1 as D, unverified against the DNA. TRBV1 is a known pseudogene. The CDR3 sequence is 15 residues long. CDR3 sequence reads: CTNRQGRMTNEKLFF. CDR3 in DNA: TGCACCAACCGACAGGGGCGCATGACTAATGAAAAACTGTTTTTT.

This chain connects TRBV29-1 to TRBJ2-3; a weak D match, TRBD2 (5 bases). The germline CDR1 and CDR2 sequences are SQVTM and ANQGSEA. Trimming pared 8 bases from V and 2 bases from J, leaving 14 bases between. The CDR3 extends over 13 amino acids. The CDR3 here is CSCGGPFTDTQYF. CDR3 in DNA: TGCAGCTGTGGAGGACCGTTCACAGATACGCAGTATTTT.

The chain carries TRBV19 and TRBJ2-6; no clear D gene. The CDR3 spans 16 residues. V was pared by 1 base and J by 1 base, with 8 bases between. From germline, CDR1 is LNHDA and CDR2 SQIVND (reference sequence). CDR3 sequence reads: CASSIVVTSGANVLTF. The CDR3 region has the DNA TGTGCCAGTAGTATAGTAGTCACGTCTGGGGCCAACGTCCTGACTTTC.

The gene calls are TRBV28 and TRBJ1-5, with D unclear. CDR1 is MDHEN and CDR2 is SYDVKM in the germline V gene. Trimming removed 8 bases at V and 7 bases at J, with 6 bases between. The CDR3 sequence is 10 residues long. CDR3 region: CASGIQPQHF. CDR3 sequence (DNA): TGTGCCAGCGGCATCCAGCCCCAGCATTTT. Full variable domain (missing parts from reference TRBV28 and TRBJ1-5): DVKVTQSSRYLVKRTGEKVFLECVQDMDHENMFWYRQDPGLGLRLIYFSYDVKMKEKGDIPEGYSVSREKKERFSLILESASTNQTSMYLCASGIQPQHFGDGTRLSIL.

V usage is TRBV19 and J usage is TRBJ2-5; possible D gene TRBD1, 5 bases. The J call is doubtful: the DNA matches TRBJ2-7 better. The germline gives CDR1 LNHDA, CDR2 SQIVND (reference sequence). The length of the CDR3 is 13 residues. Here the CDR3 reads CASSKKGAYEQYF. The DNA of the CDR3 is TGTGCCAGTAGTAAGAAAGGGGCTTACGAGCAGTACTTC.

This clone appeared a few times. The J gene is TRBJ2-7, the V gene TRBV7-8; TRBD2 aligns across 11 bases. The CDR3 has 16 amino acids. V lost 3 bases to trimming and J lost 1 base; unmatched junction nucleotides: 5. Germline V gives CDR1 SGHVS, CDR2 FQNEAQ. CDR3 nucleotides: TGTGCCAGCAGCTTCTTCGGGACTAGCGGTTCCTACGAGCAGTACTTC. This encodes CASSFFGTSGSYEQYF.

A few counts support this clone. This rearrangement joins TRBV15 to TRBJ1-1, with 11 positions matching TRBD1. The CDR3 totals 18 residues. CDR1 LNHNV and CDR2 YYDKDF come from the germline V gene (reference sequence). V shed 1 base, J shed 5 bases, and the junction held 12 bases outside the gene matches. The CDR3 protein is CATSRGIGQGAGGTEAFF. The CDR3 nucleotides are TGTGCCACCAGCAGAGGAATAGGACAGGGGGCGGGAGGAACTGAAGCTTTCTTT.

V usage is TRBV2 and J usage is TRBJ2-7, with D tentatively TRBD2 (5 bases). The CDR3 length is 14 residues. Germline V CDR1 and CDR2: SNHLY, FYNNEI. Trimming shortened V by 3 bases and J by 3 bases, and 12 bases separated the two germline ends. The CDR3 bases are TGTGCCAGCAGTGACGCGGGTGGCGGCTACGAGCAGTACTTC. Translating it yields CASSDAGGGYEQYF.

The chain has TRBV13 and TRBJ2-7; a possible D gene is TRBD1 (6 bases). From germline, CDR1 is PRHDT and CDR2 FYEKMQ (reference sequence). The length of the CDR3 is 11 residues. V lost 2 bases and J lost 7, with 6 bases in between. CDR3 sequence: CASSLRGEQYF. CDR3 coding DNA: TGTGCCAGCAGCTTAAGGGGGGAGCAGTACTTC.

Only a few counts were recorded for this clone. The chain couples TRBV7-9 to TRBJ2-3; D gene unclear. Germline V gives CDR1 SEHNR, CDR2 FQNEAQ (reference sequence). CDR3 length: 12 amino acids. Trimming cost V 3 bases and J 11 bases, with 12 bases left between them. CDR3 residues: CASSFDIPQQYF. CDR3 nucleotides: TGTGCCAGCAGCTTCGACATCCCGCAGCAGTATTTT.

The chain employs TRBV5-6 and TRBJ1-1; TRBD1 matches 7 bases. The germline V gene has CDR1 SGHDT and CDR2 YYEEEE. Trimming took 4 bases from V and 1 from J; bases not matched to a gene: 13. The CDR3 is 17 residues long. CDR3 loop: CASSTYRGQVGNTEAFF. The DNA of the CDR3 is TGTGCCAGCAGCACCTACAGGGGCCAAGTGGGGAACACTGAAGCTTTCTTT.

To note about this clone: In this CDR3 the conserved last residue, phenylalanine or tryptophan, is missing, so a read error is likely. No DNA is shown, since the ends of the CDR3 on it are uncertain; the CDR3 is the one TCRdb lists. The genes are TRBV25-1 and TRBJ1-2. The V gene's germline CDR1 is MGHDK and CDR2 SYGVNS. The length of the CDR3 is 10 amino acids, counting both ends. The CDR3 loop is CASRGREKGL.

The J gene is TRBJ2-7, the V gene TRBV5-1; TRBD1 might be the D (6 bases). Deletions cut 0 bases from V and 2 bases from J, with 9 bases between. Germline CDR1 SGHRS, CDR2 YFSETQ. This CDR3 is 14 amino acids long. This CDR3 reads CASSLAQGTYEQYF. The CDR3 DNA sequence: TGCGCCAGCAGCTTGGCACAGGGTACCTACGAGCAGTACTTC.

Of note for this clone: An end of the junction does not agree with germline; a read error may underlie this. The rearrangement uses TRBV5-1 and TRBJ1-1; D is possibly TRBD1 (6 bases). Germline loops: CDR1 SGHRS, CDR2 YFSETQ. The CDR3 has 16 amino acids. CDR3 protein: CAGSSQGLGMNTEAFF. The CDR3 DNA reads TGCGCCGGCAGCAGCCAGGGGTTGGGAATGAACACTGAAGCTTTCTTT.

The chain links TRBV19 to TRBJ2-3; TRBD1 matches 8 bases. Germline CDR1 reads LNHDA; CDR2 reads SQIVND (reference sequence). With 6 bases clipped from V and 1 base from J, the junction kept 6 bases outside the gene matches. CDR3 length: 15 residues. The CDR3 region is CASSQGAIGTDTQYF. For the CDR3, the DNA is TGTGCCAGTAGCCAGGGGGCCATTGGCACAGATACGCAGTATTTT.

This chain joins TRBV19 and TRBJ2-2, with TRBD2 matching over 8 bases. The germline CDR1 and CDR2 sequences are LNHDA and SQIVND (reference sequence). J gave up 7 bases and V 4 bases, and 8 bases lay outside the gene matches. The CDR3 has 15 residues. DNA for the CDR3: TGTGCCAGTAGTAGAGGGCTAGCGGGCAGCGGGGAGCTGTTTTTT. Translation: CASSRGLAGSGELFF.

The chain uses TRBV27 and TRBJ1-2; 8 bases are a match to TRBD1. Germline V gene lookup returns CDR1 MNHEY and CDR2 SMNVEV (reference sequence). The J segment lost 7 bases and the V segment lost 0 bases, leaving 7 bases of the junction unmatched. This CDR3 has 15 residues. CDR3 sequence reads: CASSLSPGGALGYTF. The CDR3 DNA is TGTGCCAGCAGTTTATCCCCAGGGGGCGCTCTTGGCTACACCTTC.

This rearrangement joins TRBV7-6 to TRBJ2-1, with TRBD1 identical over 8 bases. Germline CDR1 is SGHVS and CDR2 is FNYEAQ. The CDR3 runs to 13 residues. V was pared by 4 bases and J by 5 bases, with 1 base of the junction left unmatched. The CDR3: CASSSDRDNEQFF. As DNA, the CDR3 is TGTGCCAGCAGCTCGGACAGGGACAATGAGCAGTTCTTC.

The chain links TRBV19 to TRBJ2-2; TRBD1 aligns across 8 bases. J gave up 6 bases and V 5 bases, and 8 bases lay outside the gene matches. This CDR3 comprises 15 residues. The germline gives CDR1 LNHDA, CDR2 SQIVND (reference sequence). The CDR3 reads CASSPGTGRAGELFF. The CDR3 DNA reads TGTGCCAGTAGTCCCGGGACAGGACGCGCCGGGGAGCTGTTTTTT. Drawing the rest from reference TRBV19 and TRBJ2-2, the complete variable domain is DGGITQSPKYLFRKEGQNVTLSCEQNLNHDAMYWYRQDPGQGLRLIYYSQIVNDFQKGDIAEGYSVSREKKESFPLTVTSAQKNPTAFYLCASSPGTGRAGELFFGEGSRLTVL.

The chain has TRBV11-2 and TRBJ1-1, with D perhaps TRBD1 (5 bases). The CDR3 runs to 14 residues. The V end was cut by 2 bases, the J end by 2 bases, with 9 bases between. Germline CDR1 SGHAT, CDR2 FQNNGV. For the CDR3, the DNA is TGTGCCAGCAGCTTACCAGGGATAAACACTGAAGCTTTCTTT. As protein: CASSLPGINTEAFF. Based on the CDR3 plus reference TRBV11-2 and TRBJ1-1, the full variable domain is EAGVAQSPRYKIIEKRQSVAFWCNPISGHATLYWYQQILGQGPKLLIQFQNNGVVDDSQLPKDRFSAERLKGVDSTLKIQPAKLEDSAVYLCASSLPGINTEAFFGQGTRLTVV.

The chain uses TRBV7-2 and TRBJ1-1, with 8 positions matching TRBD1. The CDR3 has 14 amino acids. V shed 6 bases, J shed 6 bases, and the junction held 9 bases outside the gene matches. The germline CDR1 and CDR2 sequences are SGHTA and FQGNSA. The CDR3 nucleotides are TGTGCCAGCAGTACCGACAGGGGACTCTCTGAAGCTTTCTTT. Its protein product is CASSTDRGLSEAFF.

Points on this clone: A much larger clone lies a single base off, so this may be a read error. The chain uses TRBV6-5 and TRBJ1-5; TRBD1 matches 8 bases. The CDR3 length is 13 residues. The V segment lost 6 bases and the J segment 2 bases; nucleotides outside the gene matches: 0. The germline CDR1 and CDR2 sequences are MNHEY and SVGAGI. DNA of the CDR3: TGTGCCAGCAGGACAGGGGGCAATCAGCCCCAGCATTTT. This translates into CASRTGGNQPQHF.

The chain carries TRBV30 and TRBJ2-5, with D possibly TRBD1 on 6 matching bases. This CDR3 has 10 amino acids. Germline assignment: CDR1 GTSNPN and CDR2 SVGIG (reference sequence). The CDR3, as DNA: TGTGCATCAGGGGAAGAGACCCAGTACTTC. As protein: CASGEETQYF.

V usage is TRBV7-6 and J usage is TRBJ2-1; 13 positions agree with TRBD2. From germline, CDR1 is SGHVS and CDR2 FNYEAQ. CDR3 length: 16 amino acids. Trimming removed 1 base from V and 5 bases from J; junction bases left unmatched: 2. The CDR3 is CASSLVGTSGNNEQFF. In DNA form, the CDR3 reads TGTGCCAGCAGCTTAGTAGGGACTAGCGGGAACAATGAGCAGTTCTTC.

This clone was seen more than once but under ten times. The chain has TRBV5-6 and TRBJ2-3, with a possible D match to TRBD2 (5 bases). The CDR3 is 17 amino acids. CDR1 is SGHDT and CDR2 is YYEEEE in the germline V gene. V was trimmed by 0 bases and J by 5 bases, leaving 19 bases between them. CDR3 coding DNA: TGTGCCAGCAGCTTGGGAGAGTTGAGACTGAGGGTAGATACGCAGTATTTT. Translating gives CASSLGELRLRVDTQYF.

J is TRBJ1-1 and V is TRBV19; TRBD1 agrees at 7 bases. CDR1 LNHDA and CDR2 SQIVND come from the germline V gene (reference sequence). The junction had 5 bases not matched to a gene; V was cut back by 2 bases and J by 5 bases. The CDR3 runs to 14 residues. CDR3 nucleotides: TGTGCCAGTAGTATAAAAGGGGGCGCAACTGAAGCTTTCTTT. Its translation is CASSIKGGATEAFF.

In this sample, this clone turned up once. The chain uses TRBV7-9 and TRBJ2-7, with a possible D match to TRBD1 (6 bases). The germline V and J ends were trimmed by 4 bases and 4 bases, with 14 bases remaining between them. CDR3 length: 14 amino acids. Germline loops: CDR1 SEHNR, CDR2 FQNEAQ (reference sequence). The CDR3 region is CASSSFGTPYEQYF. The CDR3 nucleotides read TGTGCCAGCAGCTCCTTCGGGACACCTTACGAGCAGTACTTC.